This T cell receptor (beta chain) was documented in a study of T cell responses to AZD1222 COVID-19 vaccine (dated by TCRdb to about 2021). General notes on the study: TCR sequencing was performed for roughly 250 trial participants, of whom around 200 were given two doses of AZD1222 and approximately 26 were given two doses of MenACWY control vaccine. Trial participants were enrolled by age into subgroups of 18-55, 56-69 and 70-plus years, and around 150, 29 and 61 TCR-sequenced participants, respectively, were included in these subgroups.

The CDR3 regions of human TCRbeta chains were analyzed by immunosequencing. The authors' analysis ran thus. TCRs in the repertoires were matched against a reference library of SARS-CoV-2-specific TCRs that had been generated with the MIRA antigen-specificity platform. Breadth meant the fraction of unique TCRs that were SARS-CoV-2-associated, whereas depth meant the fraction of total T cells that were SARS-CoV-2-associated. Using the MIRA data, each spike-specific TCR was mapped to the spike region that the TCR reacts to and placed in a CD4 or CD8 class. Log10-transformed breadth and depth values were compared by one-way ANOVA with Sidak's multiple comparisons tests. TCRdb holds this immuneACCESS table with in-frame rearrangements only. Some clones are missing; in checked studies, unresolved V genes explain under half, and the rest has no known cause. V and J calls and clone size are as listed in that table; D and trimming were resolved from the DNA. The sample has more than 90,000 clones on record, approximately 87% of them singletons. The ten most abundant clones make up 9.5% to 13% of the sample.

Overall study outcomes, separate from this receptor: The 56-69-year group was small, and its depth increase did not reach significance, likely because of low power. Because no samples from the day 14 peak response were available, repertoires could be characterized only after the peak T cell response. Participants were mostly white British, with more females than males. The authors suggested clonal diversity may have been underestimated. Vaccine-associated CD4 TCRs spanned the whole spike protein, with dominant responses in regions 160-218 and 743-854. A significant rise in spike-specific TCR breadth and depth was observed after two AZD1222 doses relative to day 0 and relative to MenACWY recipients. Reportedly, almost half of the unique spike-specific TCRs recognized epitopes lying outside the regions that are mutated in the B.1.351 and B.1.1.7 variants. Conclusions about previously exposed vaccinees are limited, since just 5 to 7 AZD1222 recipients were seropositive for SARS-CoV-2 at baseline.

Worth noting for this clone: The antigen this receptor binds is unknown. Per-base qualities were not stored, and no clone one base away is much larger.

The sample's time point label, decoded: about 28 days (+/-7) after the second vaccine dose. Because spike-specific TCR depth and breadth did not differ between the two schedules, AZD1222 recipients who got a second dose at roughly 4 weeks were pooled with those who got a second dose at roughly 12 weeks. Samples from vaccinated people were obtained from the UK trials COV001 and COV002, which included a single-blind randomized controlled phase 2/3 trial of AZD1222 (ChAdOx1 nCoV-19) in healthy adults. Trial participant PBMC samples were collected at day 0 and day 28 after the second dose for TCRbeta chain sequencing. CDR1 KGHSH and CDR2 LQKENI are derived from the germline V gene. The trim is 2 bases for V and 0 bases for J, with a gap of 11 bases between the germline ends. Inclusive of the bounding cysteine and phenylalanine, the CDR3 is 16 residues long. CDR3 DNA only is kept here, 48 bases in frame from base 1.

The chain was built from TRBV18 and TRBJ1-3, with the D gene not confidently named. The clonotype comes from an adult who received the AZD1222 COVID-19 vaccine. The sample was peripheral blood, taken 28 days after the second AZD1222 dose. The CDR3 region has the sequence CASSPLKDLSGNTIYF. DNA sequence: TGTGCCAGCTCACCATTGAAAGACCTCTCTGGAAACACCATATATTTT.